The rows below give T cell receptor beta chains drawn from one sample of a study of blood T cell repertoires in COVID-19. TCRdb's table, derived via immunoSEQ multiplex PCR, lists solely in-frame clones and lacks some. Of about 200,000 clones listed, roughly 84% were seen once; the top ten hold approximately 5%. Sequencing was carried out using peripheral blood. Source of these receptors: a woman older than 75 with acute or convalescent COVID-19. The CDR3 runs from the conserved cysteine through the conserved F or W. The order of the fields is clone size, V gene, CDR3 protein. Only part of the rows carry a size: once, few, many, or a class if the clone is expanded.

clone_size: -; v_call: TRBV18; cdr3_aa: CASLEYPGNTIYF
clone_size: -; v_call: TRBV19; cdr3_aa: CASSTGRNTEAFF
clone_size: once; v_call: TRBV7-3; cdr3_aa: CASSPHVAGRNEQYF
clone_size: -; v_call: TRBV5-5; cdr3_aa: CASGSNRANTEAFF
clone_size: -; v_call: TRBV2; cdr3_aa: CASSANRGPPDTQYF
clone_size: -; v_call: TRBV7-2; cdr3_aa: CASSLDRTEAFF
clone_size: -; v_call: TRBV29-1; cdr3_aa: CSVSINREGYTF
clone_size: -; v_call: TRBV12-3/TRBV12-4; cdr3_aa: CASSSYQETQYF
clone_size: -; v_call: TRBV30; cdr3_aa: CAWSYRGGQPQHF
clone_size: -; v_call: TRBV9; cdr3_aa: CASSYSGRVANEQFF
clone_size: -; v_call: TRBV6-6; cdr3_aa: CASSTPEGGQPQHF
clone_size: -; v_call: TRBV7-9; cdr3_aa: CASSLRDTEAFF
clone_size: few; v_call: TRBV5-1; cdr3_aa: CASSLGSSGNTIYF
clone_size: -; v_call: TRBV3-1/TRBV3-2; cdr3_aa: CASSATSGRAPADTQYF
clone_size: -; v_call: TRBV27; cdr3_aa: CASRASGANVLTF
clone_size: -; v_call: TRBV18; cdr3_aa: CASSPQKGAYSGNTIYF
clone_size: -; v_call: TRBV7-2; cdr3_aa: CASSLLGRLNLNTEAFF
clone_size: -; v_call: TRBV6-2/TRBV6-3; cdr3_aa: CASSYWSTGVETQYF